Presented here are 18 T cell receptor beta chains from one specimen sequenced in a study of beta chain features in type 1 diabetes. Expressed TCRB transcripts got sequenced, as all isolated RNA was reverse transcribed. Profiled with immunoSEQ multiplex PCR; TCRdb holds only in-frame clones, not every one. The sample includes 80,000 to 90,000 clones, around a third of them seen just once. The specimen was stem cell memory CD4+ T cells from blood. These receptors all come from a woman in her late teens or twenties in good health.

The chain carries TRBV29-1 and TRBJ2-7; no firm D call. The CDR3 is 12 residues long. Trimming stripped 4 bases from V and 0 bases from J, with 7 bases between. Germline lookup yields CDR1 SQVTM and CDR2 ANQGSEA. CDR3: CSVGLSSYEQYF. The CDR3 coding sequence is TGCAGCGTTGGACTGAGCTCCTACGAGCAGTACTTC.

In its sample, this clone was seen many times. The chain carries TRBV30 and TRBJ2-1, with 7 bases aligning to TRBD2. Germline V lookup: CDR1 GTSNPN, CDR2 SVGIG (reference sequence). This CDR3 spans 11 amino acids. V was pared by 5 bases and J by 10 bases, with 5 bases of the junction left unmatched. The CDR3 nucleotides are TGTGCCTGGGCTAGCGGCCCCGAGCAGTTCTTC. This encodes CAWASGPEQFF.

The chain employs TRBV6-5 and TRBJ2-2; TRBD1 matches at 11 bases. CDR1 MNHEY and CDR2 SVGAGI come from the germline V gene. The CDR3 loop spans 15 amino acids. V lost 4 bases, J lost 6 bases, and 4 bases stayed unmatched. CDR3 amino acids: CASSWTGGRAGELFF. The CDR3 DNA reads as TGTGCCAGCAGTTGGACAGGGGGCAGGGCCGGGGAGCTGTTTTTT.

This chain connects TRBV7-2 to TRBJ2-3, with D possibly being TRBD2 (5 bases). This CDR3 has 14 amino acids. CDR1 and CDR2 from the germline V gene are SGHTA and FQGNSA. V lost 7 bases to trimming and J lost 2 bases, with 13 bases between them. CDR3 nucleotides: TGTGCCAGCAATGAGCGGAGAGACACAGATACGCAGTATTTT. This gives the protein CASNERRDTDTQYF.

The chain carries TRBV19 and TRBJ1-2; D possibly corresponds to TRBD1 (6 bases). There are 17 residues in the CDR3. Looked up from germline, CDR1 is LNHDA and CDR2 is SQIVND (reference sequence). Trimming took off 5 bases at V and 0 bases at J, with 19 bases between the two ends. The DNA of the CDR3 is TGTGCCAGTAGTTTCGCATGGGGGACAAGGCCTAACTATGGCTACACCTTC. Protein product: CASSFAWGTRPNYGYTF. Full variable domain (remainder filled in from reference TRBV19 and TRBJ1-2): DGGITQSPKYLFRKEGQNVTLSCEQNLNHDAMYWYRQDPGQGLRLIYYSQIVNDFQKGDIAEGYSVSREKKESFPLTVTSAQKNPTAFYLCASSFAWGTRPNYGYTFGSGTRLTVV.

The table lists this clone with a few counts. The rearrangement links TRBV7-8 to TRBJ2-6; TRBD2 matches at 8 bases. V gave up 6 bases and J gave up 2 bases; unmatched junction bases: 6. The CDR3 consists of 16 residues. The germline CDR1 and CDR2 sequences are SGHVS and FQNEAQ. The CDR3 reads CASRISGVTGANVLTF. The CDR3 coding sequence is TGTGCCAGCAGGATTAGCGGGGTAACTGGGGCCAACGTCCTGACTTTC.

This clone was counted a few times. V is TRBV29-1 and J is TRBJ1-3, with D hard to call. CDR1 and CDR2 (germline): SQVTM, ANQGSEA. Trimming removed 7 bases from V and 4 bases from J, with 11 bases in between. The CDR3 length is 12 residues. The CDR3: CSAEGYGNTIYF. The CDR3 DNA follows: TGCAGCGCAGAGGGATACGGAAACACCATATATTTT.

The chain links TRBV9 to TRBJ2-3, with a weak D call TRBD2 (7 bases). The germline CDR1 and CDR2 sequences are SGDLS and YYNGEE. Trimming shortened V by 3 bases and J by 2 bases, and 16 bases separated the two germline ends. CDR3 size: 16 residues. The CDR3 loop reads CASSGWEGGLTDTQYF. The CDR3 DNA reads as TGTGCCAGCAGCGGTTGGGAGGGGGGCCTCACAGATACGCAGTATTTT.

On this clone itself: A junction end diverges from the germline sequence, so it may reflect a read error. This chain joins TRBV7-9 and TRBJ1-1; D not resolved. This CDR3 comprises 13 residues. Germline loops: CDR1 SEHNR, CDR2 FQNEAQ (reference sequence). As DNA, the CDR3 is TGTTCCAGCAGCTTAAACGAGTGGACTGAAGCTTTCTTT. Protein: CSSSLNEWTEAFF.

The CDR3 DNA reads as TGTGCCATCCCACTAGCGGGAGGCTACAATGAGCAGTTCTTC. Translated: CAIPLAGGYNEQFF. The rearrangement joins TRBV11-2 to TRBJ2-1, with 12 bases that match TRBD2. CDR1 is SGHAT and CDR2 is FQNNGV in the germline V gene. J gave up 3 bases and V 10 bases, and 4 bases lay outside the gene matches. The CDR3 runs 14 residues.

CDR3 coding DNA: TGTGCCATCAGTGAGCCAGCGGGGCTAGCGGGGGGGGAAGAGACCCAGTACTTC. It codes for CAISEPAGLAGGEETQYF. This rearrangement joins TRBV10-3 to TRBJ2-5, with 12 positions matching TRBD2. Looked up from germline, CDR1 is ENHRY and CDR2 is SYGVKD. CDR3 length: 18 amino acids. Unmatched junction bases numbered 10, after V lost 2 bases and J lost 3 bases.

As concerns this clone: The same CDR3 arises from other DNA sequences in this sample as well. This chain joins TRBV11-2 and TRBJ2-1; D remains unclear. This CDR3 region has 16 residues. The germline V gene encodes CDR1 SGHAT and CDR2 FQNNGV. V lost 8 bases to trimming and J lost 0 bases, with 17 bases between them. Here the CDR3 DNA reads TGTGCCAGCGGATTGACACCGGTGGGCTCCTACAATGAGCAGTTCTTC. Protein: CASGLTPVGSYNEQFF.

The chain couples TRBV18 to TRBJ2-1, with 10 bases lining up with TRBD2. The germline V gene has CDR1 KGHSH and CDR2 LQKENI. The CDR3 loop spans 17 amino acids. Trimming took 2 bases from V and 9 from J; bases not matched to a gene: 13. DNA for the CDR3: TGTGCCAGCTCACCAAGGCACCCGGGACTAGCGTTTAGTGAGCAGTTCTTC. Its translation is CASSPRHPGLAFSEQFF. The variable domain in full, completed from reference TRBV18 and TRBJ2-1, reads NAGVMQNPRHLVRRRGQEARLRCSPMKGHSHVYWYRQLPEEGLKFMVYLQKENIIDESGMPKERFSAEFPKEGPSILRIQQVVRGDSAAYFCASSPRHPGLAFSEQFFGPGTRLTVL.

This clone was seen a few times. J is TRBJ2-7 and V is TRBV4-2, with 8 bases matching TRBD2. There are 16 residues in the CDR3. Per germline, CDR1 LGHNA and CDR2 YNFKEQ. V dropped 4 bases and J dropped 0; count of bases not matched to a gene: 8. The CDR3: CASSPVGGGFSYEQYF. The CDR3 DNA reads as TGTGCCAGCAGCCCCGTTGGCGGGGGGTTCTCCTACGAGCAGTACTTC.

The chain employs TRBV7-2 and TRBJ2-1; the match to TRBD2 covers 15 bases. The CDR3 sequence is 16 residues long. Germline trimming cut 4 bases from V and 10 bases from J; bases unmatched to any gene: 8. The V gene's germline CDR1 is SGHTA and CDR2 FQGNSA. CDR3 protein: CASSSGLAGGPGEQFF. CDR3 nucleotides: TGTGCCAGCAGCTCCGGACTAGCGGGAGGGCCAGGAGAGCAGTTCTTC.

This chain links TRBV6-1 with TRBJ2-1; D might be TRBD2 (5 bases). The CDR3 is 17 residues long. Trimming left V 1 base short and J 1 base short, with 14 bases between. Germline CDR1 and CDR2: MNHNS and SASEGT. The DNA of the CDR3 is TGTGCCAGCAGTGAAGAAGGGAGTGTAGCTTCCTACAATGAGCAGTTCTTC. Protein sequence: CASSEEGSVASYNEQFF.

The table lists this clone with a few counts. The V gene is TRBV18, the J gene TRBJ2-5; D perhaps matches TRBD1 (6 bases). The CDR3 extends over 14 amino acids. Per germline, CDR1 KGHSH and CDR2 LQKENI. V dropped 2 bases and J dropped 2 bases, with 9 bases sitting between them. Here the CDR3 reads CASSPGTRQETQYF. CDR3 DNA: TGTGCCAGCTCACCAGGGACACGACAAGAGACCCAGTACTTC.

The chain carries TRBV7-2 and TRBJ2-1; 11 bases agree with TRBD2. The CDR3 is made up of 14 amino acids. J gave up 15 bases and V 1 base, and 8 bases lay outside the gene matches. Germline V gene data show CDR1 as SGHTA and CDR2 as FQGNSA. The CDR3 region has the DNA TGTGCCAGCAGCTTAGGACTAGCGGGGTTCAAGCCGTTCTTC. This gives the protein CASSLGLAGFKPFF.